The 8 T cell receptor beta chains given below trace back to one sample, sequenced in a study of blood T cell repertoires in COVID-19. Measured with immunoSEQ multiplex PCR; TCRdb has only the in-frame clones, and not every one. Here the sample spans approximately 210,000 clones, around four fifths being singletons. The specimen was peripheral blood. The origin of the receptors is a woman aged 40 to 50 with active or convalescent COVID-19.

This CDR3 reads CASTETGTDTQYF. CDR3 bases: TGTGCCAGCACCGAGACAGGCACAGATACGCAGTATTTT. V is TRBV9 and J is TRBJ2-3, with D tentatively TRBD1 (5 bases). The CDR3 is 13 residues long. V shed 6 bases and J shed 1 base, with 9 bases lying between them. Looked up from germline, CDR1 is SGDLS and CDR2 is YYNGEE.

The chain joins TRBV5-1 to TRBJ2-5, with D hard to call. Germline loops: CDR1 SGHRS, CDR2 YFSETQ. The CDR3 spans 14 residues. The germline V and J ends were trimmed by 0 bases and 0 bases, with 6 bases remaining between them. The CDR3 reads CASSLGLDQETQYF. CDR3 nucleotides: TGCGCCAGCAGCTTGGGGCTAGACCAAGAGACCCAGTACTTC.

The V and J genes are TRBV5-4 and TRBJ1-5; D gene uncertain. Trimming took 2 bases from V and 9 from J, leaving 9 bases between them. The CDR3 contains 12 residues. CDR1 is SGHNT, CDR2 YYREEE, per germline (reference sequence). CDR3 protein: CASSFYTGPQHF. DNA for the CDR3: TGTGCCAGCAGCTTTTACACGGGGCCCCAGCATTTT.

V is TRBV27 and J is TRBJ1-1; 10 bases agree with TRBD1. CDR1 and CDR2 (germline): MNHEY, SMNVEV (reference sequence). This CDR3 is built from 17 residues. V was clipped by 4 bases and J by 3 bases; unmatched bases: 11. The CDR3 is CASSSRGTGDGDTEAFF. CDR3 nucleotides: TGTGCCAGCAGTTCCCGAGGGACAGGGGACGGGGACACTGAAGCTTTCTTT.

The chain links TRBV28 to TRBJ1-5, with D uncertain. The germline V gene encodes CDR1 MDHEN and CDR2 SYDVKM. V gave up 2 bases and J gave up 3 bases, with 5 bases separating them. The CDR3 is made up of 13 amino acids. CDR3 in amino acids: CASSLLNNQPQHF. DNA of the CDR3: TGTGCCAGCAGTTTACTAAACAATCAGCCCCAGCATTTT.

The sample holds one count of this clone. Its ends do not fully match the called genes, so a read error is possible. The chain combines TRBV20-1 with TRBJ1-1; D is unresolved. CDR3 length: 10 amino acids. Germline assignment: CDR1 DFQATT and CDR2 SNEGSKA (reference sequence). The CDR3 coding sequence is TGCAGTGCTTCCGCCACTGGAGCTTTCTTT. Translated: CSASATGAFF.

The DNA of the CDR3 is TGTGCCAGCAGCTTTATAGCGGGAGCCAATGAGCAGTTCTTC. Its translation is CASSFIAGANEQFF. V gene TRBV7-2 combines with J gene TRBJ2-1, with 9 bases fitting TRBD2. V shed 3 bases, J shed 6 bases, and the junction held 3 bases outside the gene matches. The CDR3 length is 14 residues. The germline V gene encodes CDR1 SGHTA and CDR2 FQGNSA.

This clone appeared a single time. The gene calls are TRBV27 and TRBJ2-1; 9 bases align to TRBD2. Germline values: CDR1 MNHEY, CDR2 SMNVEV (reference sequence). CDR3 length equals 17 residues. V shed 4 bases, J shed 2 bases, and the junction held 9 bases outside the gene matches. This CDR3 reads CASSYPGLATAYNEQFF. CDR3 bases: TGTGCCAGCAGTTATCCAGGACTAGCGACCGCCTACAATGAGCAGTTCTTC.